This T cell receptor beta chain was sequenced for a study of blood T cell dynamics during melanoma immunotherapy. Study-level points and caveats: Disease-control patients' PBMC repertoires became either more clonal or more diverse at W3.

Sequencing used immunoSEQ multiplex PCR; TCRdb keeps in-frame clones, though not all of them. The sample holds about 22,000 clones; about nine tenths are singletons and the top ten take approximately 1.1%. The CDR3 loop spans 16 amino acids. V was trimmed by 4 bases and J by 1 base, leaving 15 bases between them. The germline V gene has CDR1 SGHTS and CDR2 YDEGEE. This sample's time point: pre-treatment baseline. Sampling occurred pretreatment (T0) and at week 3 (W3), after cycle one of checkpoint blockade. Details on this clone: No antigen is known for it.

The chain joins TRBV5-8 to TRBJ1-5, with D unclear. The sample in question was blood, obtained from a patient treated with checkpoint blockade. The receptor was derived from a human donor with melanoma. CDR3 coding DNA: TGTGCCAGCAGCAAATTATCAATCCGCAGCAATCAGCCCCAGCATTTT. It specifies CASSKLSIRSNQPQHF. The whole variable domain, remainder taken from reference TRBV5-8 and TRBJ1-5, is EAGVTQSPTHLIKTRGQQATLRCSPISGHTSVYWYQQALGLGLQFLLWYDEGEERNRGNFPPRFSGRQFPNYSSELNVNALELEDSALYLCASSKLSIRSNQPQHFGDGTRLSIL.